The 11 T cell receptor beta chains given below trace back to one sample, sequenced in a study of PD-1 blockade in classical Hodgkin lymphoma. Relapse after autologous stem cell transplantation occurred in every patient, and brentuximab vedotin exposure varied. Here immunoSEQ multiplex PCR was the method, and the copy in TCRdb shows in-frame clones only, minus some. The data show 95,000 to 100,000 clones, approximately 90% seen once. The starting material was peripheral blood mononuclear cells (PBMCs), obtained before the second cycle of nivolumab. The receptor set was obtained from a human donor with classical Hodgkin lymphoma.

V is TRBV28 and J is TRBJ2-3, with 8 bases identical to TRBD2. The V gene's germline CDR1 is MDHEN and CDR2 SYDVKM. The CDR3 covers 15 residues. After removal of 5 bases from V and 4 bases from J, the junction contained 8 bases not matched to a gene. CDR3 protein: CASSQAGERADTQYF. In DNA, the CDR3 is TGTGCCAGCAGTCAAGCGGGGGAGAGGGCAGATACGCAGTATTTT.

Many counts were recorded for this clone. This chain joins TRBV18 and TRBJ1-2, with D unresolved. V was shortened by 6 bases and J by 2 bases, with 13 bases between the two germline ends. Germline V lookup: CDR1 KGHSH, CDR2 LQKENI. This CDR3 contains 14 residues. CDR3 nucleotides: TGTGCCAGCTCCCTGGGAGGGATGAACTATGGCTACACCTTC. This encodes CASSLGGMNYGYTF.

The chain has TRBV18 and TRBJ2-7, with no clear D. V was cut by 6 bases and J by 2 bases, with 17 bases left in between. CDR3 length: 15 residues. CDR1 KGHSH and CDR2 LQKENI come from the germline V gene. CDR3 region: CASSLPWIGAYEQYF. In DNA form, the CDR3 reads TGTGCCAGCTCCCTTCCCTGGATCGGCGCCTACGAGCAGTACTTC.

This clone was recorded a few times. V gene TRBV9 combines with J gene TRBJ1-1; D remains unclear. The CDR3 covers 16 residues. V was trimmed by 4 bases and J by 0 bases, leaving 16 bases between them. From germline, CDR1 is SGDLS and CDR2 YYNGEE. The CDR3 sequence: CASSPGRSSLNTEAFF. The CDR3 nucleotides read TGTGCCAGCAGCCCCGGACGGTCGTCCCTGAACACTGAAGCTTTCTTT.

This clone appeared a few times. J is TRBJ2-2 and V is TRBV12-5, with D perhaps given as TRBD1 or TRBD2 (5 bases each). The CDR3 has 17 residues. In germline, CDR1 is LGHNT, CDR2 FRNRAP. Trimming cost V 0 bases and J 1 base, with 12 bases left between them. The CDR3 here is CASGLVRGAQNTGELFF. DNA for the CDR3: TGTGCTAGTGGTTTGGTAAGGGGAGCTCAGAACACCGGGGAGCTGTTTTTT.

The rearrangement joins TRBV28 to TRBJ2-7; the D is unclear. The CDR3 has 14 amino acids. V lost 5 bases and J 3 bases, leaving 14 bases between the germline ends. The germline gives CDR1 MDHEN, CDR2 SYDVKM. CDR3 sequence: CASSLSGRSYEQYF. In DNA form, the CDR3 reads TGTGCCAGCAGTCTCTCCGGACGGAGCTACGAGCAGTACTTC.

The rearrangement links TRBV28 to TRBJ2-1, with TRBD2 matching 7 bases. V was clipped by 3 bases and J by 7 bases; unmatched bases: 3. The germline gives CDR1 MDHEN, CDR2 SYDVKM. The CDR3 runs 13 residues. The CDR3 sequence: CASSFGGVNEQFF. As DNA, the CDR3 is TGTGCCAGCAGTTTTGGGGGGGTTAATGAGCAGTTCTTC.

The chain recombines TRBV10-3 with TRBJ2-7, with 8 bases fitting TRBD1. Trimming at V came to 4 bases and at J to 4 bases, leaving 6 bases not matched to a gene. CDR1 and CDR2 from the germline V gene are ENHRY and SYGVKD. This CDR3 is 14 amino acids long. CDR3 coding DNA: TGTGCCATCAGTGGTCCGGGACAGGCGTACGAGCAGTACTTC. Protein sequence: CAISGPGQAYEQYF.

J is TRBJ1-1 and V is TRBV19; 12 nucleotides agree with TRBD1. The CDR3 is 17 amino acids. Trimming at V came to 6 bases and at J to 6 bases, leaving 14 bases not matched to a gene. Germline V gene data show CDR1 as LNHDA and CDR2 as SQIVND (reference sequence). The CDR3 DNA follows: TGTGCCAGTAGCTTTTCGGGAGTGGGACAGGGGGCAGCTGAAGCTTTCTTT. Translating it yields CASSFSGVGQGAAEAFF.

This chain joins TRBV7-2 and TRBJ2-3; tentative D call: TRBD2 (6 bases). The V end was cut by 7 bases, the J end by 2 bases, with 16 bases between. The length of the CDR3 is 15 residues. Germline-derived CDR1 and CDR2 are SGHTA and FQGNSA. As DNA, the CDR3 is TGTGCCAGCAACTGGGGAGGAGGGGCCACAGATACGCAGTATTTT. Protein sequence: CASNWGGGATDTQYF.

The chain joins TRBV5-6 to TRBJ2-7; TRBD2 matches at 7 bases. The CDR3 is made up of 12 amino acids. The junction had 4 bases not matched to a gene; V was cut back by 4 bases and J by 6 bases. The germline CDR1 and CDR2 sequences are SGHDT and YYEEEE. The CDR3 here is CASSLLAGEQYF. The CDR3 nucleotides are TGTGCCAGCAGCCTATTAGCGGGCGAGCAGTACTTC. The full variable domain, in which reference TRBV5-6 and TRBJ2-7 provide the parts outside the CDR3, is DAGVTQSPTHLIKTRGQQVTLRCSPKSGHDTVSWYQQALGQGPQFIFQYYEEEERQRGNFPDRFSGHQFPNYSSELNVNALLLGDSALYLCASSLLAGEQYFGPGTRLTVT.